This T cell receptor (beta chain) is drawn from a study of identical twins. Findings and caveats of the study: Beta clonotypes that were abundant in cord blood contained fewer insertions, a pattern absent from memory repertoires.

Germline V gene sequence: CDR1 SGHKS, CDR2 YYEKEE (reference sequence). The CDR3 length is 14 residues. The V end was cut by 1 base, the J end by 3 bases, with 10 bases between. To note about this clonotype: What it binds is not known.

TCRdb re-called the 5' RACE reads through MiXCR, storing one row per CDR3 protein. This sample has approximately 500,000 distinct CDR3 sequences; roughly 15% occur once, and the top ten carry about 0.4%. Separately, the same data were catalogued under a study of yellow fever vaccine responses in identical twins.

The sequencing sample was made of CD4+ T cells sorted from blood. The TCR originated in a woman between 18 and 29 years old in good health. The chain couples TRBV5-5 to TRBJ2-5; perhaps TRBD1 as D (5 bases). CDR3: CASSLYRREETQYF. The CDR3 DNA is TGTGCCAGCAGCTTGTACCGCAGGGAAGAGACCCAGTACTTC. The whole variable domain, filled in from reference TRBV5-5 and TRBJ2-5, reads DAGVTQSPTHLIKTRGQQVTLRCSPISGHKSVSWYQQVLGQGPQFIFQYYEKEERGRGNFPDRFSARQFPNYSSELNVNALLLGDSALYLCASSLYRREETQYFGPGTRLLVL.